A single sample gave rise to the 15 T cell receptor beta chains below, sequenced in a study of blood T cell repertoires in COVID-19 (dated by TCRdb to the early 2020s). Library prep was done by the immunoSEQ multiplex PCR assay. TCRdb retrieved this table from immuneACCESS and kept in-frame rearrangements only. Not all clones are present; in checked studies, unresolved V genes account for under half, and no reason is known for the remainder. The sample contains about 47,000 clones, 75% to 95% of them found a single time. The top ten constitute around 6.4% of the sample. The sequencing sample was made of peripheral blood. Receptor source: a man between 65 and 85 years old with active COVID-19.

The sample holds a few counts of this clone. V and J are TRBV4-1 and TRBJ1-2, with unresolved D. This CDR3 has 13 residues. Germline V gene lookup returns CDR1 MGHRA and CDR2 YSYEKL. V was cut by 1 base and J by 2 bases, with 5 bases left in between. CDR3 in DNA: TGCGCCAGCAGCCAAGTTCCAAACTATGGCTACACCTTC. This codes for CASSQVPNYGYTF.

The chain combines TRBV6-2 or TRBV6-3 with TRBJ1-1, with 7 bases matching TRBD1. The germline gives CDR1 MNHEY, CDR2 SVGEGT. The CDR3 runs 16 residues. The V segment lost 1 base and the J segment 4 bases; nucleotides outside the gene matches: 9. CDR3 in amino acids: CASSYFRDRALTEAFF. For the CDR3, the DNA is TGTGCCAGCAGTTACTTCCGAGACAGGGCCCTCACTGAAGCTTTCTTT.

The chain links TRBV19 to TRBJ2-3; 14 positions agree with TRBD2. Losses at the gene ends were 4 bases for V and 4 bases for J; bases not matched to a gene: 1. Germline V gene lookup returns CDR1 LNHDA and CDR2 SQIVND (reference sequence). The CDR3 loop spans 15 amino acids. Here the CDR3 DNA reads TGTGCCAGTAGTAGACTAGCGGGGGGGCCAGATACGCAGTATTTT. Protein product: CASSRLAGGPDTQYF.

The chain recombines TRBV14 with TRBJ2-5, with D maybe TRBD2 (7 bases). V was pared by 3 bases and J by 2 bases, with 19 bases between. CDR3 length: 17 amino acids. Germline values: CDR1 SGHDN, CDR2 FVKESK. Written as DNA, the CDR3 is TGTGCCAGCAGCCACCACATGGGGGGGCGAAGACAAGAGACCCAGTACTTC. It translates to CASSHHMGGRRQETQYF.

This clone was seen only a few times. This CDR3 reads CASSHGTGDNSPLHF. The CDR3 nucleotides read TGTGCCAGCAGCCACGGGACAGGGGACAATTCACCCCTCCACTTT. The chain couples TRBV4-2 to TRBJ1-6, with 10 bases identical to TRBD1. Germline values: CDR1 LGHNA, CDR2 YNFKEQ. Trimming removed 3 bases from V and 7 bases from J; junction bases left unmatched: 3. There are 15 residues in the CDR3.

The gene calls are TRBV5-4 and TRBJ1-6; 9 bases line up with TRBD1. Germline V gives CDR1 SGHNT, CDR2 YYREEE (reference sequence). The CDR3 runs to 14 residues. The trim removed 4 bases at V and 9 bases at J, leaving 5 bases unmatched. CDR3 amino acids: CASSRDRETSPLHF. CDR3 nucleotides: TGTGCCAGCAGCCGGGACAGGGAGACTTCACCCCTCCACTTT.

The chain carries TRBV13 and TRBJ2-1; D is perhaps TRBD2 (6 bases). This CDR3 spans 14 amino acids. V was trimmed by 3 bases and J by 0 bases, leaving 6 bases between them. CDR1 PRHDT and CDR2 FYEKMQ come from the germline V gene (reference sequence). In nucleotides, the CDR3 is TGTGCCAGCAGCTTGGGGGGCTCCTACAATGAGCAGTTCTTC. This translates into CASSLGGSYNEQFF. Filled out from reference TRBV13 and TRBJ2-1, the complete variable domain reads AAGVIQSPRHLIKEKRETATLKCYPIPRHDTVYWYQQGPGQDPQFLISFYEKMQSDKGSIPDRFSAQQFSDYHSELNMSSLELGDSALYFCASSLGGSYNEQFFGPGTRLTVL.

The chain carries TRBV7-2 and TRBJ1-6; D perhaps matches TRBD1 (5 bases). Germline V gene sequence: CDR1 SGHTA, CDR2 FQGNSA. The CDR3 extends over 15 amino acids. Trimming took off 5 bases at V and 6 bases at J, with 14 bases between the two ends. In DNA form, the CDR3 reads TGTGCCAGCAGCCTATACGGGGGACCTAATTCACCCCTCCACTTT. Protein: CASSLYGGPNSPLHF.

The chain carries TRBV2 and TRBJ2-3; 11 nucleotides line up with TRBD2. V was pared by 2 bases and J by 4 bases, with 2 bases of the junction left unmatched. The CDR3 is 15 residues long. Germline V gene lookup returns CDR1 SNHLY and CDR2 FYNNEI. The CDR3 region is CASSELAGGPDTQYF. In DNA, the CDR3 is TGTGCCAGCAGTGAATTAGCGGGGGGGCCAGATACGCAGTATTTT.

V usage is TRBV6-5 and J usage is TRBJ2-1, with 7 bases matching TRBD2. Germline assignment: CDR1 MNHEY and CDR2 SVGAGI. The CDR3 length is 16 residues. The V segment lost 2 bases and the J segment 3 bases; nucleotides outside the gene matches: 7. The CDR3 DNA sequence: TGTGCCAGCAGTTACGAACGGGGGGTCCTCTACAATGAGCAGTTCTTC. As protein: CASSYERGVLYNEQFF.

The J gene is TRBJ2-2, the V gene TRBV6-5; no firm D call. Trimming took 3 bases from V and 6 from J, leaving 8 bases between them. CDR3 size: 13 residues. Germline V lookup: CDR1 MNHEY, CDR2 SVGAGI. This chain's CDR3 is CASSYRVPGELFF. Written as DNA, the CDR3 is TGTGCCAGCAGTTATCGGGTACCCGGGGAGCTGTTTTTT.

The rearrangement uses TRBV15 and TRBJ2-3; TRBD2 agrees at 7 bases. With 2 bases clipped from V and 3 bases from J, the junction kept 8 bases outside the gene matches. The germline CDR1 and CDR2 sequences are LNHNV and YYDKDF (reference sequence). This CDR3 has 16 residues. Written as DNA, the CDR3 is TGTGCCACCAGCAGACGAGGCGGGGGAAGGACAGATACGCAGTATTTT. This codes for CATSRRGGGRTDTQYF.

The chain links TRBV2 to TRBJ2-1; the D gene is possibly TRBD1 (5 bases). V lost 1 base and J lost 10, with 5 bases in between. In germline, CDR1 is SNHLY, CDR2 FYNNEI. The CDR3 extends over 11 amino acids. In DNA form, the CDR3 reads TGTGCCAGCAGTGAAGAGGGGGAGCAGTTCTTC. Translating it yields CASSEEGEQFF.

The chain employs TRBV27 and TRBJ1-1, with TRBD1 matching over 9 bases. CDR3 length: 15 residues. Germline V lookup: CDR1 MNHEY, CDR2 SMNVEV (reference sequence). The J segment lost 1 base and the V segment lost 1 base, leaving 1 base of the junction unmatched. CDR3 sequence: CASSLLGQGNTEAFF. The CDR3 region has the DNA TGTGCCAGCAGTTTATTGGGACAGGGGAACACTGAAGCTTTCTTT.

V usage is TRBV19 and J usage is TRBJ2-5; 9 bases agree with TRBD2. V lost 8 bases to trimming and J lost 2 bases; unmatched junction nucleotides: 9. CDR3 size: 15 residues. Germline CDR1 and CDR2: LNHDA and SQIVND (reference sequence). The CDR3 DNA sequence: TGTGCCAGTCCCGGAAATAGCGGGGGACAAGAGACCCAGTACTTC. This sequence encodes CASPGNSGGQETQYF.